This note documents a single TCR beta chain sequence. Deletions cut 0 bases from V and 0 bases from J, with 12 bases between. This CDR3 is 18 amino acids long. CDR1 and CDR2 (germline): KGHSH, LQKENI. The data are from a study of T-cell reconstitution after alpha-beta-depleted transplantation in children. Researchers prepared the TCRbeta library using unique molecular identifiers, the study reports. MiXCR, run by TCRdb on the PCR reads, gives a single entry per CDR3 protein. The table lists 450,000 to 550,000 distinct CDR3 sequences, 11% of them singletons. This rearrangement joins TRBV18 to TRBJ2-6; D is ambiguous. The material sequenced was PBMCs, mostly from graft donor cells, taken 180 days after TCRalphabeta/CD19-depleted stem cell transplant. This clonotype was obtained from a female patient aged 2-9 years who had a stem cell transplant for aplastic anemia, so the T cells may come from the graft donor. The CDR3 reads CASSPPVLLHSGANVLTF. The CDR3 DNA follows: TGTGCCAGCTCACCACCGGTCCTCCTTCACTCTGGGGCCAACGTCCTGACTTTC.